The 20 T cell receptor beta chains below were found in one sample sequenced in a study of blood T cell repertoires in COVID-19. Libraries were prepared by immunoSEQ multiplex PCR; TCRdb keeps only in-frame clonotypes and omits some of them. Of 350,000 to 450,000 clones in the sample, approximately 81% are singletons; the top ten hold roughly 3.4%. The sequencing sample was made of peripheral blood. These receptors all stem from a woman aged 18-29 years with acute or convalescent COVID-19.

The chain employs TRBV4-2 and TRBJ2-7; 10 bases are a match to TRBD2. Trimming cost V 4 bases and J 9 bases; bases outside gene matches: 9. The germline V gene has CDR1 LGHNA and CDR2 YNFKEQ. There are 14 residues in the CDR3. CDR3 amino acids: CASSRSGGTTAQYF. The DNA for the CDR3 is TGTGCCAGCAGCCGTAGCGGGGGGACTACGGCGCAGTACTTC.

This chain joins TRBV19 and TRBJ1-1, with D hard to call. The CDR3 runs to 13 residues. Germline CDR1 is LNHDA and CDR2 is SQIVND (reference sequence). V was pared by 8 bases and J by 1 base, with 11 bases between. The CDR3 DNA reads TGTGCCAGTTCTGCGGTGGGGAACACTGAAGCTTTCTTT. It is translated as CASSAVGNTEAFF.

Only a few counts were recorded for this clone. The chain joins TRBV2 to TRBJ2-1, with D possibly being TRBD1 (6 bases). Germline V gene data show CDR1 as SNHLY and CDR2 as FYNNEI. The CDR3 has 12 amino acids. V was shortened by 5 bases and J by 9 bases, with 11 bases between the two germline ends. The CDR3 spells CASSQGTAEQFF. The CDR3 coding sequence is TGTGCCAGCAGTCAGGGGACGGCTGAGCAGTTCTTC.

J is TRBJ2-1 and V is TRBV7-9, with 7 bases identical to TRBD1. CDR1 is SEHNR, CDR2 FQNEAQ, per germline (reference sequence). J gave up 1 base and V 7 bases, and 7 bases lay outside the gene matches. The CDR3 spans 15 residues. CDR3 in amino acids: CASTGGRRSYNEQFF. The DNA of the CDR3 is TGTGCCAGCACAGGGGGACGGAGGTCCTACAATGAGCAGTTCTTC.

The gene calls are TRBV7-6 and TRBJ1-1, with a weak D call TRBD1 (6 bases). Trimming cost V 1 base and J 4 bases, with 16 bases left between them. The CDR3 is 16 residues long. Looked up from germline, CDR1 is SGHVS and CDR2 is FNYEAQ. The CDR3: CASSLGGQGSGTEAFF. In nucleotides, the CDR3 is TGTGCCAGCAGCTTAGGGGGGCAGGGCTCAGGCACTGAAGCTTTCTTT.

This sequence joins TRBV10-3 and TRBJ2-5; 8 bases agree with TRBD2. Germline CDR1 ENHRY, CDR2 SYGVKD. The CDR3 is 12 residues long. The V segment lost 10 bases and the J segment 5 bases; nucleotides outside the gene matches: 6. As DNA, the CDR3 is TGTGCCACCAGCCGGGGGGGGGAGACCCAGTACTTC. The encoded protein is CATSRGGETQYF.

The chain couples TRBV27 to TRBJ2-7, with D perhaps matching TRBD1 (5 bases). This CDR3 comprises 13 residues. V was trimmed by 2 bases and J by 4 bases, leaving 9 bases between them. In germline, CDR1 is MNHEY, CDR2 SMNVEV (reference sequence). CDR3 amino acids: CASSLRQGYEQYF. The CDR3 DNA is TGTGCCAGCAGTTTAAGGCAGGGTTACGAGCAGTACTTC.

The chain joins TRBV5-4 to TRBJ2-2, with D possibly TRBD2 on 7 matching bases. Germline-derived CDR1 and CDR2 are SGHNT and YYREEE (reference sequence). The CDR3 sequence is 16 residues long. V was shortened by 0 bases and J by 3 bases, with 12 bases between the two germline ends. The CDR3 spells CASSLVRGAYTGELFF. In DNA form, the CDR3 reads TGTGCCAGCAGCTTGGTTCGGGGGGCTTACACCGGGGAGCTGTTTTTT.

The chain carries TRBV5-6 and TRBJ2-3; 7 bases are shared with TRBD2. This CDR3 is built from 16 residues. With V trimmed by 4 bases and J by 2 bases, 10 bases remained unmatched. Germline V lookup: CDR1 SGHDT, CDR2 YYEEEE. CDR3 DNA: TGTGCCAGCAGCCTTATCGGGACTACTCTCACAGATACGCAGTATTTT. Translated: CASSLIGTTLTDTQYF.

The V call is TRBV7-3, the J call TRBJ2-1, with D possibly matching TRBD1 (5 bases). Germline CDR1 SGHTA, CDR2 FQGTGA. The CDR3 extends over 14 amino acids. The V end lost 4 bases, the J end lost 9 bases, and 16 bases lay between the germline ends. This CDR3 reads CASSWNKGWGEQFF. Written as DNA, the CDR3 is TGTGCCAGCAGCTGGAATAAGGGGTGGGGTGAGCAGTTCTTC.

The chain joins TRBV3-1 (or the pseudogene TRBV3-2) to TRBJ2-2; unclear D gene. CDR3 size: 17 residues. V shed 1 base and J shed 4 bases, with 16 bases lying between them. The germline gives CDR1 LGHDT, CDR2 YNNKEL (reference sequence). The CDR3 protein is CASSQVPAGSVTGELFF. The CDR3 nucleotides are TGTGCCAGCAGCCAAGTCCCCGCAGGCTCGGTCACCGGGGAGCTGTTTTTT.

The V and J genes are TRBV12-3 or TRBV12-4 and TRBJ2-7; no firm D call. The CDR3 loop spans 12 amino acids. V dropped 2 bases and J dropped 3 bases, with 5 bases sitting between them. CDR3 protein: CASSLQFYEQYF. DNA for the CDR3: TGTGCCAGCAGTTTACAGTTCTACGAGCAGTACTTC.

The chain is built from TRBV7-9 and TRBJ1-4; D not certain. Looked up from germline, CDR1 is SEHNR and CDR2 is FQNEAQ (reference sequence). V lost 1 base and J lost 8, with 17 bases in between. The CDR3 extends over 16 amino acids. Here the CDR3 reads CASSLDSTILSEKLFF. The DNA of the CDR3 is TGTGCCAGCAGCTTAGATAGCACCATCTTATCCGAAAAACTGTTTTTT. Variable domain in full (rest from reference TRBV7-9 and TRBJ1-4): DTGVSQNPRHKITKRGQNVTFRCDPISEHNRLYWYRQTLGQGPEFLTYFQNEAQLEKSRLLSDRFSAERPKGSFSTLEIQRTEQGDSAMYLCASSLDSTILSEKLFFGSGTQLSVL.

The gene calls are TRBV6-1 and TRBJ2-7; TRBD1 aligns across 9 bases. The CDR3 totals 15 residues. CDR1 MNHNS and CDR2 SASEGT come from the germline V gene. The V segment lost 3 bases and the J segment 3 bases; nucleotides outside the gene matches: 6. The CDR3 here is CASSEGGTGIYEQYF. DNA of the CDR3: TGTGCCAGCAGTGAGGGTGGGACAGGGATCTACGAGCAGTACTTC.

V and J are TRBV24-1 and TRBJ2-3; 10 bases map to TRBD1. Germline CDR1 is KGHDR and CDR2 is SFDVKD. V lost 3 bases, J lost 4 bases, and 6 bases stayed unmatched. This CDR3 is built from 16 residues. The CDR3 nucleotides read TGTGCCACCAGTGATCGGGACAGGGGCGCCGCAGATACGCAGTATTTT. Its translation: CATSDRDRGAADTQYF.

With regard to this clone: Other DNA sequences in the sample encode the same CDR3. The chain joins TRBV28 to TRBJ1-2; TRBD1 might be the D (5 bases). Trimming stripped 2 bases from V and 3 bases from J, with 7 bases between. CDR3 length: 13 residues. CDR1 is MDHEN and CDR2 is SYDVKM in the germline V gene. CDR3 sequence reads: CASSLDSYYGYTF. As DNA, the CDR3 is TGTGCCAGCAGTTTAGACAGCTACTATGGCTACACCTTC.

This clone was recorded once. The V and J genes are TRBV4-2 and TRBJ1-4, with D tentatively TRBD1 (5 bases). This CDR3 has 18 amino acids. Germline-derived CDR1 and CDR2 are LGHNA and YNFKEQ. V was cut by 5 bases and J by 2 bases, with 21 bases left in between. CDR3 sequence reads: CASSYQVAEAGTNEKLFF. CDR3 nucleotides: TGTGCCAGCAGCTACCAAGTCGCCGAGGCAGGGACTAATGAAAAACTGTTTTTT.

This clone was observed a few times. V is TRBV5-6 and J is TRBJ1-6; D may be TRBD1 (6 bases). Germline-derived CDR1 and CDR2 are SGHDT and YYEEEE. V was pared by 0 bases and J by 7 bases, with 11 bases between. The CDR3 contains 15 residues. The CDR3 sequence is CASSLGQGRNSPLHF. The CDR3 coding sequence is TGTGCCAGCAGCTTGGGTCAGGGGCGGAATTCACCCCTCCACTTT.

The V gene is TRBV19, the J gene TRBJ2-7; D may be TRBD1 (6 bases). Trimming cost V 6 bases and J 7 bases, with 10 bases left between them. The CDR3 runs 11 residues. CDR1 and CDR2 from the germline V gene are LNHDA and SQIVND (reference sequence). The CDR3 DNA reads TGTGCCAGTAGGCACGACAGGGAGCAGTACTTC. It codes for CASRHDREQYF.

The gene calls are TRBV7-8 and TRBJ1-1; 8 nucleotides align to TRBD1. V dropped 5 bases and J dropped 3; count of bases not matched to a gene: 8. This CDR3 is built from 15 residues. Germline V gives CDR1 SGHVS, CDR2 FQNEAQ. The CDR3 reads CASSPSQTGDTEAFF. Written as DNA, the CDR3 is TGTGCCAGCAGCCCTTCACAGACAGGGGACACTGAAGCTTTCTTT.